This TCR beta chain was recorded in a study of shared T cell receptors in the human thymus. V lost 1 base and J lost 6; bases outside the gene matches: 12. The germline V gene encodes CDR1 MGHRA and CDR2 YSYEKL. The CDR3 totals 17 residues. The table came from immunoSEQ multiplex PCR; TCRdb's copy has only in-frame clones and leaves some out. The sample carries roughly 710,000 clones, approximately 83% recorded once. The same data also went into a second study, on human thymus T cells. Per that paper: The study used thymus tissue resected during corrective heart surgery. Within thymic and blood repertoires, V and J gene usage appeared to be biased.

The sample was thymocytes. The receptor comes from a girl under three years old with a congenital heart defect. The chain uses TRBV4-1 and TRBJ1-5, with 7 bases identical to TRBD1. CDR3 sequence (DNA): TGCGCCAGCAGCCAAGGGAGAAGGGGGCGATGGGGTCAGCCCCAGCATTTT. Translation: CASSQGRRGRWGQPQHF.